The 29 T cell receptor beta chains reported below all come from one sample, sequenced in a study of blood T cell repertoires in COVID-19. The method was immunoSEQ multiplex PCR; TCRdb's version includes in-frame clones alone and lacks a portion of them. There are about 340,000 clones in the sample; over 80% occur only once, and over 6% lies in the top ten. Sequenced input: peripheral blood. The receptor set was obtained from a woman between 50 and 59 years old with COVID-19, enrolled during active disease.

The chain employs TRBV19 and TRBJ2-6; D gene ambiguous. V lost 3 bases, J lost 0 bases, and 12 bases lay in between. The CDR3 totals 17 residues. The germline gives CDR1 LNHDA, CDR2 SQIVND (reference sequence). The CDR3: CASSIPITFSGANVLTF. The DNA for the CDR3 is TGTGCCAGTAGTATCCCCATTACTTTCTCTGGGGCCAACGTCCTGACTTTC.

The chain couples TRBV12-5 to TRBJ2-7; 8 nucleotides agree with TRBD2. This CDR3 has 13 amino acids. CDR1 and CDR2 from the germline V gene are LGHNT and FRNRAP. V lost 4 bases to trimming and J lost 2 bases; unmatched junction nucleotides: 1. The chain's CDR3 is CASGSGGAYEQYF. CDR3 in DNA: TGTGCTAGTGGTTCGGGGGGGGCCTACGAGCAGTACTTC.

The chain uses TRBV29-1 and TRBJ2-1, with D maybe TRBD2 (6 bases). Germline CDR1 and CDR2: SQVTM and ANQGSEA. The CDR3 is 14 residues long. V was pared by 4 bases and J by 0 bases, with 10 bases between. The CDR3 DNA sequence: TGCAGCGTTGCGGGGGTCAGCTCCTACAATGAGCAGTTCTTC. This gives the protein CSVAGVSSYNEQFF.

This clone was detected only a few times. The chain combines TRBV18 with TRBJ1-3; D is possibly TRBD1 (6 bases). The V end lost 4 bases, the J end lost 0 bases, and 10 bases lay between the germline ends. The CDR3 consists of 15 residues. Germline V CDR1 and CDR2: KGHSH, LQKENI. The CDR3 here is CASSQGQTSGNTIYF. CDR3 DNA: TGTGCCAGCTCACAAGGACAGACCTCTGGAAACACCATATATTTT.

DNA of the CDR3: TGTGCCAGCAGTGATGGACAGGGCTGGGAGACCCAGTACTTC. As protein: CASSDGQGWETQYF. The rearrangement uses TRBV6-1 and TRBJ2-5, with TRBD1 matching over 8 bases. The CDR3 covers 14 residues. The V gene's germline CDR1 is MNHNS and CDR2 SASEGT. V was pared by 3 bases and J by 5 bases, with 5 bases of the junction left unmatched.

V usage is TRBV27 and J usage is TRBJ2-2; D gene unclear. The CDR3 totals 13 residues. The V end was cut by 5 bases, the J end by 2 bases, with 6 bases between. From germline, CDR1 is MNHEY and CDR2 SMNVEV (reference sequence). The CDR3 DNA reads TGTGCCAGCAGTGCCTATAACACCGGGGAGCTGTTTTTT. Amino acid sequence: CASSAYNTGELFF.

This rearrangement joins TRBV5-1 to TRBJ2-1; TRBD2 agrees at 10 bases. Trimming cost V 0 bases and J 8 bases; bases outside gene matches: 14. CDR1 is SGHRS, CDR2 YFSETQ, per germline. The CDR3 length is 18 residues. The CDR3 nucleotides read TGCGCCAGCAGCTTGGGGAATATAGCTAGCGGGAGTATCTATGAGCAGTTCTTC. Translation gives CASSLGNIASGSIYEQFF. The entire variable domain, with the rest obtained from reference TRBV5-1 and TRBJ2-1, is as follows: KAGVTQTPRYLIKTRGQQVTLSCSPISGHRSVSWYQQTPGQGLQFLFEYFSETQRNKGNFPGRFSGRQFSNSRSEMNVSTLELGDSALYLCASSLGNIASGSIYEQFFGPGTRLTVL.

This chain joins TRBV7-9 and TRBJ2-4; possibly TRBD2 for D (6 bases). Germline V gene data show CDR1 as SEHNR and CDR2 as FQNEAQ (reference sequence). The CDR3 contains 14 residues. Between the trimmed V and J ends, which lost 3 bases and 3 bases, there was a span of 9 bases. The CDR3 region has the DNA TGTGCCAGCAGCTTCGGGACTGGCAAAAACATTCAGTACTTC. This encodes CASSFGTGKNIQYF.

The J gene is TRBJ2-4, the V gene TRBV25-1; D is undetermined. This CDR3 region has 15 residues. V lost 3 bases to trimming and J lost 4 bases, with 13 bases between them. Germline CDR1 reads MGHDK; CDR2 reads SYGVNS. CDR3 loop: CASSDTSTKKNIQYF. The CDR3 DNA is TGTGCCAGCAGTGATACAAGTACAAAGAAAAACATTCAGTACTTC.

The chain is built from TRBV7-3 and TRBJ1-3, with D perhaps matching TRBD1 (5 bases). In germline, CDR1 is SGHTA, CDR2 FQGTGA. This CDR3 contains 18 residues. Trimming stripped 6 bases from V and 2 bases from J, with 23 bases between. The CDR3 region is CASSSERDLPVTGNTIYF. CDR3 in DNA: TGTGCCAGCAGTTCAGAGCGGGACCTCCCGGTCACTGGAAACACCATATATTTT.

This chain connects TRBV3-1 (or the pseudogene TRBV3-2) to TRBJ2-5; 7 nucleotides align to TRBD2. This CDR3 comprises 15 residues. Germline V gives CDR1 LGHDT, CDR2 YNNKEL (reference sequence). V was clipped by 4 bases and J by 1 base; unmatched bases: 6. The CDR3 loop is CASSPPWGGQETQYF. CDR3 bases: TGTGCCAGCAGCCCCCCTTGGGGGGGCCAAGAGACCCAGTACTTC.

The chain links TRBV30 to TRBJ2-7; 9 nucleotides agree with TRBD1. CDR1 and CDR2 (germline): GTSNPN, SVGIG (reference sequence). Trimming cost V 4 bases and J 4 bases; bases outside gene matches: 5. This CDR3 has 13 amino acids. CDR3: CAWTSDRGYEQYF. Here the CDR3 DNA reads TGTGCCTGGACCTCGGACAGGGGATACGAGCAGTACTTC.

The V call is TRBV24-1, the J call TRBJ1-2; D might be TRBD1 (5 bases). V lost 6 bases and J lost 7, with 11 bases in between. Germline CDR1 and CDR2: KGHDR and SFDVKD. The CDR3 spans 12 residues. This CDR3 reads CATSRQQGGYTF. In DNA, the CDR3 is TGTGCCACCAGTCGTCAGCAGGGTGGCTACACCTTC.

CDR3 DNA: TGCGCCAGCAGCCGAGAACAGGGAGCCCTAGGAGAGACCCAGTACTTC. As protein: CASSREQGALGETQYF. This chain connects TRBV4-1 to TRBJ2-5; D perhaps matches TRBD1 (6 bases). The CDR3 is 16 amino acids. Germline loops: CDR1 MGHRA, CDR2 YSYEKL. Trimming removed 4 bases at V and 4 bases at J, with 19 bases between.

CDR3 region: CASRGGLAGSYEQYF. The CDR3 bases are TGTGCCAGCAGGGGTGGACTAGCGGGGTCCTACGAGCAGTACTTC. V usage is TRBV6-5 and J usage is TRBJ2-7, with 12 bases that match TRBD2. V dropped 6 bases and J dropped 1; count of bases not matched to a gene: 4. There are 15 residues in the CDR3. Looked up from germline, CDR1 is MNHEY and CDR2 is SVGAGI.

The chain has TRBV11-2 and TRBJ2-1, with unresolved D. The ends were cut back, 0 bases at V and 3 bases at J, with 9 bases in the middle. The CDR3 sequence is 15 residues long. Looked up from germline, CDR1 is SGHAT and CDR2 is FQNNGV. The CDR3 coding sequence is TGTGCCAGCAGCTTAGATACGGGTATCTACAATGAGCAGTTCTTC. Translating gives CASSLDTGIYNEQFF.

This chain joins TRBV15 and TRBJ2-5; D might be TRBD2 (5 bases). The CDR3 sequence is 13 residues long. Trimming removed 3 bases at V and 5 bases at J, with 10 bases between. The germline CDR1 and CDR2 sequences are LNHNV and YYDKDF (reference sequence). The DNA for the CDR3 is TGTGCCACCAGCAGGCCGGAGCGGGAGACCCAGTACTTC. This sequence encodes CATSRPERETQYF.

The chain carries TRBV7-3 and TRBJ1-5, with TRBD1 identical over 8 bases. The V gene end was trimmed by 5 bases and the J gene end by 6 bases; junction bases not matched to a gene: 6. This CDR3 is 14 amino acids long. CDR1 SGHTA and CDR2 FQGTGA come from the germline V gene. The CDR3 nucleotides are TGTGCCAGCAGCCCTCAGGGGGCTGGTCAGCCCCAGCATTTT. This gives the protein CASSPQGAGQPQHF.

The chain has TRBV9 and TRBJ2-2, with 10 bases fitting TRBD1. The CDR3 covers 20 residues. CDR1 and CDR2 from the germline V gene are SGDLS and YYNGEE. After removal of 2 bases from V and 6 bases from J, the junction contained 19 bases not matched to a gene. CDR3 DNA sequence: TGTGCCAGCAGCGTCAGCATCCTGGGTTGGGGACAGGGGAGAGCCGGGGAGCTGTTTTTT. This sequence encodes CASSVSILGWGQGRAGELFF.

The V and J genes are TRBV30 and TRBJ1-1; weak D call: TRBD1 (5 bases). Germline loops: CDR1 GTSNPN, CDR2 SVGIG (reference sequence). This CDR3 has 12 amino acids. V was pared by 2 bases and J by 6 bases, with 10 bases between. The CDR3 DNA is TGTGCCTGGAGTCTCGGGGGTCCTGAAGCTTTCTTT. This translates into CAWSLGGPEAFF.

J is TRBJ2-5 and V is TRBV30, with TRBD2 matching over 8 bases. Germline CDR1 reads GTSNPN; CDR2 reads SVGIG (reference sequence). The CDR3 contains 16 residues. V shed 2 bases and J 4 bases; nucleotides not matched to a gene: 12. CDR3 in amino acids: CAWSTGSGRVGETQYF. The CDR3 nucleotides read TGTGCCTGGAGTACTGGGAGCGGGAGAGTCGGAGAGACCCAGTACTTC.

This chain joins TRBV6-5 and TRBJ1-3; D remains ambiguous. Germline CDR1 is MNHEY and CDR2 is SVGAGI. V was cut by 6 bases and J by 4 bases, with 7 bases left in between. The CDR3 sequence is 12 residues long. The CDR3 here is CASRIQGNTIYF. In nucleotides, the CDR3 is TGTGCCAGCAGGATCCAGGGAAACACCATATATTTT.

This chain connects TRBV27 to TRBJ1-4, with TRBD1 matching 7 bases. This CDR3 is 15 amino acids long. CDR1 MNHEY and CDR2 SMNVEV come from the germline V gene (reference sequence). V lost 6 bases, J lost 3 bases, and 7 bases stayed unmatched. Here the CDR3 DNA reads TGTGCCAGCAGCATCAAGGGGGCCCCTAATGAAAAACTGTTTTTT. This codes for CASSIKGAPNEKLFF. The whole variable domain, filled in from reference TRBV27 and TRBJ1-4, reads EAQVTQNPRYLITVTGKKLTVTCSQNMNHEYMSWYRQDPGLGLRQIYYSMNVEVTDKGDVPEGYKVSRKEKRNFPLILESPSPNQTSLYFCASSIKGAPNEKLFFGSGTQLSVL.

The chain links TRBV2 to TRBJ2-1; 11 bases agree with TRBD2. Germline CDR1 is SNHLY and CDR2 is FYNNEI. Germline trimming cut 9 bases from V and 5 bases from J; bases unmatched to any gene: 9. The length of the CDR3 is 15 residues. The DNA of the CDR3 is TGTGCCAGTCTTGGGACTAGCGGCAGAAACAATGAGCAGTTCTTC. This translates into CASLGTSGRNNEQFF.

This clone appeared a single time. The chain has TRBV19 and TRBJ2-1; 14 bases agree with TRBD2. The CDR3 extends over 20 amino acids. From germline, CDR1 is LNHDA and CDR2 SQIVND (reference sequence). V gave up 3 bases and J gave up 0 bases; unmatched junction bases: 10. The CDR3 region has the DNA TGTGCCAGTAGTATGTTGACTAGCGGGAGGGTGAGGAGCTCCTACAATGAGCAGTTCTTC. Its protein is CASSMLTSGRVRSSYNEQFF.

This chain connects TRBV28 to TRBJ1-1; no reliable D call. The CDR3 covers 13 residues. Per the germline V gene, CDR1 is MDHEN and CDR2 is SYDVKM. V was trimmed by 7 bases and J by 4 bases, leaving 13 bases between them. The CDR3 sequence: CASTFPGITEAFF. CDR3 in DNA: TGTGCCAGCACCTTTCCGGGGATCACTGAAGCTTTCTTT. The entire variable domain, with the rest obtained from reference TRBV28 and TRBJ1-1, is as follows: DVKVTQSSRYLVKRTGEKVFLECVQDMDHENMFWYRQDPGLGLRLIYFSYDVKMKEKGDIPEGYSVSREKKERFSLILESASTNQTSMYLCASTFPGITEAFFGQGTRLTVV.

This chain uses TRBV11-2 with TRBJ2-7; 7 positions match TRBD2. This CDR3 contains 12 residues. Germline V gives CDR1 SGHAT, CDR2 FQNNGV. V gave up 5 bases and J gave up 8 bases; unmatched junction bases: 6. The chain's CDR3 is CASSLSSGQQYF. The CDR3 nucleotides read TGTGCCAGCAGCCTTTCTAGCGGACAGCAGTACTTC.

The CDR3 reads CATSDRPTSGRGSYNEQFF. The CDR3, as DNA: TGTGCCACCAGTGATCGACCGACTAGCGGGAGGGGGTCCTACAATGAGCAGTTCTTC. The chain has TRBV24-1 and TRBJ2-1; 14 positions agree with TRBD2. The junction had 7 bases not matched to a gene; V was cut back by 3 bases and J by 1 base. The CDR3 loop spans 19 amino acids. Germline CDR1 and CDR2: KGHDR and SFDVKD.

This chain uses TRBV11-2 with TRBJ2-3; TRBD1 might be the D (5 bases). CDR1 and CDR2 from the germline V gene are SGHAT and FQNNGV. The CDR3 totals 14 residues. The germline V and J ends were trimmed by 6 bases and 0 bases, with 10 bases remaining between them. DNA for the CDR3: TGTGCCAGCAGAGGGGAAGTAAGCACAGATACGCAGTATTTT. It specifies CASRGEVSTDTQYF.